This T cell receptor beta chain was captured in a study of post-analysis software for immune sequencing data. With respect to this clonotype: Its specificity is not known.

The library was made from cDNA and included unique molecular identifiers. MiXCR, applied by TCRdb to the PCR reads, yields one record per CDR3 protein. The sample lists roughly 600,000 distinct CDR3 sequences; roughly 46% were seen once. Points from the study as a whole: Comparison of patients with controls showed roughly five TRBV segments more frequent in patients, TRBV5-6, TRBV5-1 and TRBV20-1 among them.

Trimming stripped 2 bases from V and 7 bases from J, with 17 bases between. Germline V lookup: CDR1 DFQATT, CDR2 SNEGSKA (reference sequence). CDR3 length: 15 residues. Material: blood. The rearrangement uses TRBV20-1 and TRBJ1-4, with D tentatively TRBD1 (5 bases). This TCR derives from a girl aged 10 to 17 with multiple sclerosis. The DNA of the CDR3 is TGCAGTGCTAGAATGTCTGGGGCAGGGAGTGAAAAACTGTTTTTT. Translated, it gives CSARMSGAGSEKLFF.